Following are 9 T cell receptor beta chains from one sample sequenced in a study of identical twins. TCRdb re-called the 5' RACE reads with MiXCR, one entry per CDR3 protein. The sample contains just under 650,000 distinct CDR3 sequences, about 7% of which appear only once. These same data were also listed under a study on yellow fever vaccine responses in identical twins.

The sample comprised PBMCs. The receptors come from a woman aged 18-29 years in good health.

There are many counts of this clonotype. The CDR3 nucleotides are TGCGCCAGCAGCCAAGGCTGGACAGGGCTCAACTACGAGCAGTACTTC. Encoded protein: CASSQGWTGLNYEQYF. The rearrangement links TRBV4-1 to TRBJ2-7; 8 nucleotides match TRBD1. Per the germline V gene, CDR1 is MGHRA and CDR2 is YSYEKL. The CDR3 spans 16 residues. Unmatched junction bases numbered 8, after V lost 1 base and J lost 3 bases.

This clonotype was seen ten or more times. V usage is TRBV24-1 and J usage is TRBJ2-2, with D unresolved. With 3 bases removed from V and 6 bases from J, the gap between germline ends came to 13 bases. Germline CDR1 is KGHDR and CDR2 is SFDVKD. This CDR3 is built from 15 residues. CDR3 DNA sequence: TGTGCCACCAGTGATCCCCGTCGTACATCCGGGGAGCTGTTTTTT. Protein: CATSDPRRTSGELFF.

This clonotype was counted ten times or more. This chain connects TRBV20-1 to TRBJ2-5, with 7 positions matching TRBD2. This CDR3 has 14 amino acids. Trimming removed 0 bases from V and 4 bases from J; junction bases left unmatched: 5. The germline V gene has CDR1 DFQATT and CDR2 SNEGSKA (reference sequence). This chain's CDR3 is CSARDRSGAETQYF. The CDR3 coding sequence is TGCAGTGCTAGAGATAGAAGCGGGGCAGAGACCCAGTACTTC.

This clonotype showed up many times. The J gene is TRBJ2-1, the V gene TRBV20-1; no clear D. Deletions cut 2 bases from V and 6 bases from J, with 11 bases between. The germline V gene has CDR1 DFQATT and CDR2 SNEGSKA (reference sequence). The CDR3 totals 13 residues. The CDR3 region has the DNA TGCAGTGCTAGACCTTTCTCCAGCAATGAGCAGTTCTTC. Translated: CSARPFSSNEQFF.

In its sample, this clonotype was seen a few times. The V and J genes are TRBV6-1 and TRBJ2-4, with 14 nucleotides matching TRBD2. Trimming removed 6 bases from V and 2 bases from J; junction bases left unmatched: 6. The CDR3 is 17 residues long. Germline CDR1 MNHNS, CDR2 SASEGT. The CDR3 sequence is CASSTGTSGGSKNIQYF. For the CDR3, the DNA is TGTGCCAGCAGCACAGGGACTAGCGGGGGTTCCAAAAACATTCAGTACTTC.

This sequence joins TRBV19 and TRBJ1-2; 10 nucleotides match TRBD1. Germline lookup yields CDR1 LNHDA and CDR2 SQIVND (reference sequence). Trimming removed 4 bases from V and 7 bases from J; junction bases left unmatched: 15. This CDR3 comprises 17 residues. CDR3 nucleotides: TGTGCCAGTAGTAGGGGACCGACAGGGGGCGCATCCTTTGGCTACACCTTC. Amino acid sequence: CASSRGPTGGASFGYTF.

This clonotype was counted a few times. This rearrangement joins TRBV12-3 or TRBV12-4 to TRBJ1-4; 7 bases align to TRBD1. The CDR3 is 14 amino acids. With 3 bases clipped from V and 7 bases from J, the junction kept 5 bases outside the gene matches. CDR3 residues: CASSLTGWSEKLFF. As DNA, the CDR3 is TGTGCCAGCAGTTTGACAGGGTGGAGTGAAAAACTGTTTTTT.

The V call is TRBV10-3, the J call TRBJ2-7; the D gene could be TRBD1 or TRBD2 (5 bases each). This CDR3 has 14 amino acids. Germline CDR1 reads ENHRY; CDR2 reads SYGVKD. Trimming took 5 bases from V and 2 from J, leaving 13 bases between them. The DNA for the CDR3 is TGTGCCATCAGTTTTAGACAGACTACCTACGAGCAGTACTTC. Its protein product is CAISFRQTTYEQYF.

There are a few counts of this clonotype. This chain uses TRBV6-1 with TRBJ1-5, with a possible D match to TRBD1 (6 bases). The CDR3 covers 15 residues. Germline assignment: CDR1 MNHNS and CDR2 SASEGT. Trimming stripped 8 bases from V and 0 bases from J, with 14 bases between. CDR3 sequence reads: CASRTEFNSNQPQHF. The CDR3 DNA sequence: TGTGCCAGCCGGACAGAGTTTAATAGCAATCAGCCCCAGCATTTT.